These T cell receptor beta chains were read from a single sample in a study of CD4 and CD8 cells across lung adenocarcinoma regions. TCRdb recomputed calls from the PCR reads with MiXCR, one row per CDR3 protein. The data show 10,000 to 15,000 distinct CDR3 sequences, 56% seen once. What was sequenced was CD8+ T cells from the margin of a lung tumor. The source of these receptors is a female donor with lung adenocarcinoma. The CD4 and CD8 labels of this study may be unreliable. Each CDR3 is given with its conserved first and last residue. The D gene is left open where the match is weak. Clone size is shown for a subset of rows, as once, few, many or a class of expanded clone.

>.|.|TRBJ2-4|TRBV6-1
TGTGCCAGCTCGGGGGTGATAATCAAAGATATTCAGTATTTC
CASSGVIIKDIQYF
>TRBD1|.|TRBJ2-6|TRBV27
TGTGCCAGCAGTATCTTTCGGACAGGTGGGGCCAACGTCCTGACTTTC
CASSIFRTGGANVLTF
>.|.|TRBJ1-1|TRBV6-2/TRBV6-3
TGTGCCACCCTGGACCGAATGAACACTGAAGCTTTCTTT
CATLDRMNTEAFF
>TRBD2|.|TRBJ2-1|TRBV20-1
TGCAGTGCTAGGGGGGCTAGCGGGGGGGCGGGGAATGAGCAGTTCTTC
CSARGASGGAGNEQFF
>.|.|TRBJ2-5|TRBV7-6
TGTGCCAGCAGCTTGAGGAGGGGGCTAGGGGAGCAGTACTTC
CASSLRRGLGEQYF
>TRBD2|many|TRBJ2-3|TRBV5-1
TGCGCCAGCAGACCGGGACTATCTAGCACAGATACGCAGTATTTT
CASRPGLSSTDTQYF
>TRBD2|few|TRBJ2-1|TRBV6-1
TGTGCCAGCAGTCCCGGGACTAGCGGCAATGAGCAGTTCTTC
CASSPGTSGNEQFF
>.|.|TRBJ2-1|TRBV6-1
TGTGCCAGCAGTGAAGCGCCCGGGACAGAGCAGTTCTTC
CASSEAPGTEQFF
>.|.|TRBJ2-3|TRBV6-1
TGTGCCAGGGGCGCCGGGGCCCGGGACCCAGATACGCAGTATTTT
CARGAGARDPDTQYF
>.|.|TRBJ1-1|TRBV15
TGTGCCACCAGCAGAGATACGACCACTGAAGCTTTCTTT
CATSRDTTTEAFF
>.|.|TRBJ2-1|TRBV11-3
TGTGCCAGCAGCGCGGCAGAGAGCTCCTACAATGAGCAGTTCTTC
CASSAAESSYNEQFF
>TRBD2|.|TRBJ2-5|TRBV10-2
TGCGCCAGCAGTGAGACTGGTAGCGGGGGGGTGGAGACCCAGTACTTC
CASSETGSGGVETQYF
>.|medium-sized|TRBJ1-1|TRBV10-2
TGCGCCAGCACTATCGCCCCCCTAACTGAAGCTTTCTTT
CASTIAPLTEAFF
>.|.|TRBJ2-1|TRBV6-1
TGTGCCAGCAGCCTGGACGGACGGACTAATAATGAGCAGTTCTTC
CASSLDGRTNNEQFF
>.|.|TRBJ1-1|TRBV30
TGTGCCTGGAGTGGAAGCATGAACACTGAAGCTTTCTTT
CAWSGSMNTEAFF
>.|.|TRBJ1-2|TRBV6-5
TGTGCCAGCAGTTACATGGGAGCCGCAGGGACCAACTATGGCTACACCTTC
CASSYMGAAGTNYGYTF
>TRBD1|medium-sized|TRBJ2-1|TRBV28
TGTGCCAGCAGTTTGCGGACAGGGGGCGCGTACAATGAGCAGTTCTTC
CASSLRTGGAYNEQFF
>.|many|TRBJ2-3|TRBV6-1
TGTGCCACTAACGCACAGTCTGGCACAGATACGCAGTATTTT
CATNAQSGTDTQYF
>.|.|TRBJ2-1|TRBV12-3/TRBV12-4
TGTGCCAGCACACCCCACTATGCTGGTGAGCAGTTCTTC
CASTPHYAGEQFF
>TRBD1|few|TRBJ1-4|TRBV9
TGTGCCAGCAGCCCCCGGACAGGGACCAATGAAAAACTGTTTTTT
CASSPRTGTNEKLFF
>TRBD2|many|TRBJ2-5|TRBV6-1
TGTGCCAGCAGTGGTGTTAGCGGGGGGTCGCAAGAGACCCAGTACTTC
CASSGVSGGSQETQYF
>TRBD1|.|TRBJ1-1|TRBV6-5
TGTGCCAGCAGTTACGGACAGGGTGGGTCAAGGGGAGCTTTCTTT
CASSYGQGGSRGAFF
>.|.|TRBJ2-3|TRBV6-1
TGTGCCAGCAGTAGATCAATCCGGGGACTGGGGGTGGGTGGCACAGATACGCAGTATTTT
CASSRSIRGLGVGGTDTQYF
>.|.|TRBJ2-1|TRBV12-3/TRBV12-4
TGTGCCAGCAGTTCTGACCCTAGCAGTGAGCAGTTCTTC
CASSSDPSSEQFF
>TRBD2|.|TRBJ2-7|TRBV10-1
TGCGCCAGCAGTGAGGCGGGAGCGGCCTACGAGCAGTACTTC
CASSEAGAAYEQYF
>.|.|TRBJ2-7|TRBV24-1
TGTGCCACCAGGGAGGGCGGCTACAATGAGCAGTACTTC
CATREGGYNEQYF
>.|medium-sized|TRBJ2-6|TRBV6-5
TGTGCCAGCAGTTCCTCAGCCTATGGGGCCAACGTCCTGACTTTC
CASSSSAYGANVLTF
>TRBD1|few|TRBJ2-1|TRBV6-1
TGTGCCAGCAGAATCACGGGACAGGGGAACAATGAGCAGTTCTTC
CASRITGQGNNEQFF
>TRBD2|.|TRBJ2-3|TRBV12-3/TRBV12-4
TGTGCCAGCAGCGCCGGGACTAGCGGGAGCCCCTACGTCCGCACAGATACGCAGTATTTT
CASSAGTSGSPYVRTDTQYF
>TRBD2|few|TRBJ2-1|TRBV6-5
TGTGCCAGCTGGGGCCCCAGCCCCGCGGGGGGCGGCAATGAGCAGTTCTTC
CASWGPSPAGGGNEQFF
>.|.|TRBJ2-5|TRBV14
TGTGCCAGCAGCCCCTTGGGAGAGACCCAGTACTTC
CASSPLGETQYF
>TRBD1|.|TRBJ2-1|TRBV6-1
TGTGCCAGCAGTGAGGGGACAGGGGCGGATGAGCAGTTCTTC
CASSEGTGADEQFF
>TRBD2|.|TRBJ2-3|TRBV9
TGTGCCAGCAGCGGTAGCGGGGGGGGTTTCACAGATATGCAGTATTTT
CASSGSGGGFTDMQYF
>.|.|TRBJ1-1|TRBV29-1
TGCAGCGTTGAAGGGGGGAACACTGAAGCTTTCTTT
CSVEGGNTEAFF
>.|few|TRBJ1-5|TRBV15
TGTGCCACCAGCAGGTGGGTAGAGGGTCAGCCCCAGCATTTT
CATSRWVEGQPQHF
>TRBD1|once|TRBJ2-7|TRBV6-1
TGTGCCAGCACCGAAGGAGGGACAGGGCCTTACGAGCAGTACTTC
CASTEGGTGPYEQYF
>.|few|TRBJ2-7|TRBV6-5
TGTGCCAGCAGTTTTCTGGCCGAGCAGTACTTC
CASSFLAEQYF
>.|many|TRBJ1-1|TRBV4-1
TGCGCCAGCAGCCTCACGGGGGCTGAAGCTTTCTTT
CASSLTGAEAFF
>TRBD1|.|TRBJ2-3|TRBV28
TGTGCCAGCAGTGGACAGGGATTGGGCACAGATACGCAGTATTTT
CASSGQGLGTDTQYF
>.|medium-sized|TRBJ1-2|TRBV6-5
TGTGCCAGCAGTTACCTGGACGTCTCCCTGCGGTTGGGCTATGGCTACACCTTC
CASSYLDVSLRLGYGYTF
>TRBD1|.|TRBJ2-4|TRBV10-1
TGCGCCGGCAGGGGGCTGACAACCACAGATATGCAGTACTTC
CAGRGLTTTDMQYF
>.|.|TRBJ2-3|TRBV27
TGTGTCAGCAGTTTACGGGCGCCAGGGGCAGATACACAGTATTTT
CVSSLRAPGADTQYF
>.|.|TRBJ2-5|TRBV6-1
TGTGCCAGCAGGACAGGAGGGAAAGAGCAGTACTTC
CASRTGGKEQYF
>.|.|TRBJ2-5|TRBV6-1
TGTGCCAGGGGTCTCGGGGGCCGTGGCCAAGAGACCCAGTACTTC
CARGLGGRGQETQYF
>.|.|TRBJ2-4|TRBV7-2
TGTGCCAGCGGCACGGGGCTGTGGGCCGAAGATATTCAGTACTTC
CASGTGLWAEDIQYF
>TRBD2|.|TRBJ2-5|TRBV10-1
TGCGCCAGCGGGGATAACAGCGGGGGGGACACAGAGACCCAGTACTTC
CASGDNSGGDTETQYF
>.|many|TRBJ2-1|TRBV10-1
TGCGCCAGCTTTTTTTGTCCGACGAACAATGAGCAGTTCTTC
CASFFCPTNNEQFF
>.|.|TRBJ2-3|TRBV7-2
TGTGCCAGCAGCTTAGCCAAGGCCAGGGGAAAAGGAGATACGCAGTATTTT
CASSLAKARGKGDTQYF
>TRBD1|.|TRBJ2-5|TRBV6-1
TGTGCCAGCAATGGACAGGGTCAAGAGACCCAGTACTTC
CASNGQGQETQYF
>.|.|TRBJ2-3|TRBV27
TGTGCCAACAACAGGCTTAGGGGCACAGATACGCAGTATTTT
CANNRLRGTDTQYF
>.|.|TRBJ2-5|TRBV6-5
TGTGCCAGCAGTTCCCCTCGTTACAGGGCGCAAGAGACCCAGTACTTC
CASSSPRYRAQETQYF
>TRBD1|.|TRBJ2-4|TRBV10-1
TGCGGCGGCAGGGGGCTGAGAGGCAAAAATATTCAGTACTTC
CGGRGLRGKNIQYF